This T cell receptor beta chain was sequenced during a study of regulatory T cells in long-lasting Graves disease. This CDR3 region has 16 residues. V was pared by 4 bases and J by 3 bases, with 15 bases between. Germline V gene sequence: CDR1 SGHTA, CDR2 FQGNSA. Time point here: newly diagnosed GD, antithyroid drugs for less than 3 months. PBMC RNA was the source of the TCR library. Points from the study as a whole: Persistent-disease Graves' patients showed less TCR diversity than new cases.

This clonotype was observed at least ten times. Antigen: not known. Libraries of TCR beta came from iRepertoire HTBI primers plus Arm-PCR of CDR3 regions. TCRdb independently ran MiXCR on the multiplex PCR reads; one entry per CDR3 protein. The sample consists of about 240,000 distinct CDR3 sequences, 20% to 25% of them appearing once. This TCR was sampled from a female donor with Graves disease. The source material was peripheral blood mononuclear cells (PBMCs), sampled at new diagnosis, from a patient treated with antithyroid drugs. The V and J genes are TRBV7-2 and TRBJ1-4, with D maybe TRBD1 (6 bases). The CDR3 DNA is TGTGCCAGCAGCTATTTCCCAGGGGCAGCTAATGAAAAACTGTTTTTT. Translating it yields CASSYFPGAANEKLFF.